These 17 T cell receptor beta chains share one sample of origin, sequenced in a study of blood T cell repertoires in COVID-19. Some clones are missing from TCRdb's copy, which holds only in-frame ones; the method was immunoSEQ multiplex PCR. The top ten clones hold 0.85% to 0.9% of a sample with approximately 300,000 clones, around 85% of them seen once. The sample consisted of peripheral blood. The receptors were gathered from a human donor with COVID-19, enrolled during active disease. The donor label of this sample is uncertain.

The chain couples TRBV27 to TRBJ1-4; D unresolved. Trimming stripped 8 bases from V and 8 bases from J, with 21 bases between. The CDR3 totals 15 residues. CDR1 is MNHEY, CDR2 SMNVEV, per germline (reference sequence). The DNA for the CDR3 is TGTGCCAGCCGACCCTTACTAAGGGAGGGCGAAAAACTGTTTTTT. This gives the protein CASRPLLREGEKLFF.

The gene calls are TRBV19 and TRBJ1-1; weak D call: TRBD1 (6 bases). Germline values: CDR1 LNHDA, CDR2 SQIVND (reference sequence). The V gene lost 2 bases and the J gene lost 11 bases, with 18 bases spanning the gap. The CDR3 is 14 residues long. CDR3 in DNA: TGTGCCAGTAGTATACGGGACACCCCATCAGGGGCTTTCTTT. Amino acid sequence: CASSIRDTPSGAFF.

The chain recombines TRBV19 with TRBJ2-4; D possibly corresponds to TRBD2 (6 bases). V lost 5 bases and J 1 base, leaving 15 bases between the germline ends. Germline lookup yields CDR1 LNHDA and CDR2 SQIVND (reference sequence). The CDR3 consists of 16 residues. The CDR3 nucleotides are TGTGCCAGTAGTGACCCTAGCGTCCCGGCCAAAAACATTCAGTACTTC. It is translated as CASSDPSVPAKNIQYF.

This clone was seen at least ten times. The chain links TRBV2 to TRBJ2-3; D gene ambiguous. The germline CDR1 and CDR2 sequences are SNHLY and FYNNEI. CDR3 length equals 16 residues. V was shortened by 3 bases and J by 2 bases, with 15 bases between the two germline ends. The DNA of the CDR3 is TGTGCCAGCAGTGATCCCCGGAGTAGAGCCACAGATACGCAGTATTTT. Its translation is CASSDPRSRATDTQYF. The full variable domain, rest sourced from reference TRBV2 and TRBJ2-3, is EPEVTQTPSHQVTQMGQEVILRCVPISNHLYFYWYRQILGQKVEFLVSFYNNEISEKSEIFDDQFSVERPDGSNFTLKIRSTKLEDSAMYFCASSDPRSRATDTQYFGPGTRLTVL.

The chain is built from TRBV19 and TRBJ2-3; 14 bases fit TRBD2. This CDR3 comprises 14 residues. In germline, CDR1 is LNHDA, CDR2 SQIVND (reference sequence). V gave up 5 bases and J gave up 5 bases; unmatched junction bases: 0. The CDR3: CASSGLAGGDTQYF. The CDR3 DNA reads as TGTGCCAGTAGTGGACTAGCGGGAGGAGATACGCAGTATTTT.

As to this clone: One end of the junction fails to match germline, which may point to a read error. The V call is TRBV3-1 (or the pseudogene TRBV3-2), the J call TRBJ1-2; the D gene is possibly TRBD1 (5 bases). Germline V gives CDR1 LGHDT, CDR2 YNNKEL (reference sequence). The CDR3 extends over 13 amino acids. The CDR3 reads CASSQDLFRGCTF. CDR3 in DNA: TGTGCCAGCAGCCAAGATCTCTTTAGGGGCTGCACCTTC.

Written as DNA, the CDR3 is TGTGCCAGCAGCTTAATGTTTTCCGGGACTAGGGCCGGCAATGAGCAGTTCTTC. Protein product: CASSLMFSGTRAGNEQFF. The chain couples TRBV7-8 to TRBJ2-1; 8 bases are shared with TRBD2. The V gene's germline CDR1 is SGHVS and CDR2 FQNEAQ. The CDR3 loop spans 18 amino acids. V trimming: 2 bases; J trimming: 6 bases; junction bases outside the gene matches: 15.

The chain uses TRBV10-3 and TRBJ2-3; D is unresolved. The ends were cut back, 7 bases at V and 1 base at J, with 6 bases in the middle. In germline, CDR1 is ENHRY, CDR2 SYGVKD. The CDR3 spans 12 residues. The CDR3 region has the DNA TGTGCCATCACCGGAGGCACAGATACGCAGTATTTT. Encoded protein: CAITGGTDTQYF.

The V and J genes are TRBV4-1 and TRBJ2-7; D may be TRBD2 (6 bases). Germline CDR1 MGHRA, CDR2 YSYEKL. The germline V and J ends were trimmed by 0 bases and 2 bases, with 17 bases remaining between them. The CDR3 length is 17 residues. In DNA form, the CDR3 reads TGCGCCAGCAGCCAAGATCCCCCGGGACTTTTACCCTACGAGCAGTACTTC. It is translated as CASSQDPPGLLPYEQYF.

This chain connects TRBV6-5 to TRBJ1-1; D gene uncertain. Germline V gene data show CDR1 as MNHEY and CDR2 as SVGAGI. Trimming pared 6 bases from V and 5 bases from J, leaving 16 bases between. This CDR3 is 14 amino acids long. CDR3 sequence: CASRTESRRTEAFF. DNA for the CDR3: TGTGCCAGCAGGACTGAATCGAGGAGGACTGAAGCTTTCTTT.

The V and J genes are TRBV19 and TRBJ1-2; 8 positions agree with TRBD1. With V trimmed by 3 bases and J by 8 bases, 5 bases remained unmatched. CDR1 is LNHDA, CDR2 SQIVND, per germline (reference sequence). The length of the CDR3 is 13 residues. The CDR3 protein is CASSISGGWGYTF. Here the CDR3 DNA reads TGTGCCAGTAGTATCTCAGGGGGCTGGGGCTACACCTTC.

The chain carries TRBV5-8 and TRBJ2-7; D perhaps matches TRBD2 (7 bases). The germline V gene encodes CDR1 SGHTS and CDR2 YDEGEE. Trimming cost V 5 bases and J 2 bases, with 17 bases left between them. This CDR3 is 15 amino acids long. CDR3 nucleotide sequence: TGTGCCAGCAGTTCCGAAACAGGGACTACCTACGAGCAGTACTTC. This encodes CASSSETGTTYEQYF.

Only a few counts were recorded for this clone. J is TRBJ2-7 and V is TRBV5-5, with D perhaps TRBD2 (6 bases). The ends were cut back, 8 bases at V and 4 bases at J, with 25 bases in the middle. Germline V gives CDR1 SGHKS, CDR2 YYEKEE (reference sequence). CDR3 length: 16 amino acids. The chain's CDR3 is CASRGGRELGGYEQYF. CDR3 in DNA: TGTGCCAGTCGCGGTGGACGGGAGCTTGGAGGTTACGAGCAGTACTTC.

This chain joins TRBV29-1 and TRBJ2-5; 7 nucleotides line up with TRBD2. The CDR3 contains 19 residues. The ends lost 6 bases at V and 10 bases at J; junction bases unmatched: 32. From germline, CDR1 is SQVTM and CDR2 ANQGSEA. The CDR3 bases are TGCAGCGTCGTGGTTATAGCGGGTTTCCCCTCCAACACCGGTACGCACCAGTACTTC. Its translation: CSVVVIAGFPSNTGTHQYF.

This chain uses TRBV3-1 (or the pseudogene TRBV3-2) with TRBJ2-5, with D possibly being TRBD1 (6 bases). The germline V gene has CDR1 LGHDT and CDR2 YNNKEL (reference sequence). Trimming shortened V by 2 bases and J by 5 bases, and 12 bases separated the two germline ends. This CDR3 contains 14 residues. CDR3 sequence (DNA): TGTGCCAGCAGCCAATGGGGGCGCGGGGAGACCCAGTACTTC. Its protein product is CASSQWGRGETQYF.

The rearrangement joins TRBV24-1 to TRBJ2-3, with 8 bases identical to TRBD1. Germline V lookup: CDR1 KGHDR, CDR2 SFDVKD. The junction had 10 bases not matched to a gene; V was cut back by 4 bases and J by 5 bases. This CDR3 has 16 residues. The CDR3 DNA follows: TGTGCCACCAGTGACAACGCCGGACAGGGAGGAGATACGCAGTATTTT. This translates into CATSDNAGQGGDTQYF.

This chain connects TRBV19 to TRBJ2-1; D remains unclear. Germline lookup yields CDR1 LNHDA and CDR2 SQIVND (reference sequence). CDR3 size: 13 residues. The V end lost 4 bases, the J end lost 11 bases, and 15 bases lay between the germline ends. CDR3 in amino acids: CASSSSPTMKQFF. The CDR3 nucleotides are TGTGCCAGTAGTAGTTCCCCCACAATGAAGCAGTTCTTC.